This T cell receptor (beta chain) is from a study of blood T cells in healthy people across ages. General observations from the study: More naive CD4+ cells and higher diversity were found in long-lived than in aged donors. While age rose, TCR beta diversity per million T cells dropped in a roughly linear way.

Through a sample-barcoded 5' primer and a J-beta primer mix, a second PCR was run for 7 to 11 cycles. TCRdb independently ran MiXCR on the 5' RACE reads; one entry per CDR3 protein. Found here are over a million distinct CDR3 sequences, roughly 40% of them singletons; the top ten hold 7.9%. Germline lookup yields CDR1 MNHNY and CDR2 SVGAGI (reference sequence). The CDR3 consists of 16 residues. In this sample, this clonotype turned up a few times. The antigen is not known. A read error may produce the germline difference seen at one junction end. Each donor supplied ten milliliters of peripheral blood.

The clonotype comes from a woman between 18 and 30 years old in good health. Sequencing input: blood. This chain links TRBV6-6 with TRBJ2-2; D is uncertain. CDR3 loop: CASSDSLPSDTGELFF. The DNA for the CDR3 is TGTGCCAGCAGTGACTCCCTCCCGAGTGACACCGGGGAGCTGTTTTTT.